The clone carrying this TCR beta chain is a singleton in its sample. The antigen is undetermined. The record originates from a study of T cell responses to AZD1222 COVID-19 vaccine. Study-wide results and caveats: Rises in breadth and depth of Spike-specific TCRs came after two AZD1222 doses.

The CDR3 is 15 amino acids. The V gene end was trimmed by 6 bases and the J gene end by 8 bases; junction bases not matched to a gene: 12. CDR1 is ENHRY and CDR2 is SYGVKD in the germline V gene. Here immunoSEQ multiplex PCR was the method, and the copy in TCRdb shows in-frame clones only, minus some. Of some 130,000 clones listed, around nine tenths are singletons. This sequence joins TRBV10-3 and TRBJ1-2; TRBD1 aligns across 10 bases. Source: peripheral blood, taken on day 0 of AZD1222 vaccination. The TCR was taken from an adult in good health. In nucleotides, the CDR3 is TGTGCCATCAGACTCGGGACAGGGGATCTGAAGGGCTACACCTTC. Translating gives CAIRLGTGDLKGYTF.